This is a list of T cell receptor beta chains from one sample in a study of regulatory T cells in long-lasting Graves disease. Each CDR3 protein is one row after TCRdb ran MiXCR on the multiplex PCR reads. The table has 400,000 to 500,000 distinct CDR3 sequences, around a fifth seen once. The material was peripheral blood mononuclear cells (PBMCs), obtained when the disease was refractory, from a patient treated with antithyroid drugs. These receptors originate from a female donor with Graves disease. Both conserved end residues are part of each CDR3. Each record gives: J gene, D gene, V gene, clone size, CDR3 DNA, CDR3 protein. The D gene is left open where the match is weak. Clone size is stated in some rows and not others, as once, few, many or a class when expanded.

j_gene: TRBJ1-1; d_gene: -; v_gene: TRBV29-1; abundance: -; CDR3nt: TGCAGCGCCTACCTAACAGAATACGCTGAAGCTTTCTTT; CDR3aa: CSAYLTEYAEAFF
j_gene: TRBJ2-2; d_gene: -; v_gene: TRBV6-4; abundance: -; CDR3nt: TGTGCCAGCAATATCAAGGTCGAGAACCTGGCGAACACCGGGGAGCTGTTTTTT; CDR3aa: CASNIKVENLANTGELFF
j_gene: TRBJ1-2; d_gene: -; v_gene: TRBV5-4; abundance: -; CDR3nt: TGTGCCAGCAGCTTACGGGGGGTAGGAGGCTACACCTTC; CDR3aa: CASSLRGVGGYTF
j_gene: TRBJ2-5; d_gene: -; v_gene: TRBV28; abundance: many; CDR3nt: TGTGCCAGCAGTTTAACCACCCCCGGGGGGCGTTGGGAGACCCAGTACTTC; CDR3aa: CASSLTTPGGRWETQYF
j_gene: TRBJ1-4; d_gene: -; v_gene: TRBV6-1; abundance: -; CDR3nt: TGTGCCAGCATGGAAGGAGGGGCGCGCCTTAATGAAAAACTGTTTTTT; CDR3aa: CASMEGGARLNEKLFF
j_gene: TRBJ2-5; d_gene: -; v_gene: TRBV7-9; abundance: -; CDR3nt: TGTGCCAGCAGCTCCGCCACGGAGATCGGGGAGACCCAGTACTTC; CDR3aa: CASSSATEIGETQYF
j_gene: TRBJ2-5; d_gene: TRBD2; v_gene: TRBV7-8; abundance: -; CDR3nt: TGTGCCAGCAGCTTTCAGGGACTAGCGGGGGAAGAGACCCAGTACTTC; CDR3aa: CASSFQGLAGEETQYF
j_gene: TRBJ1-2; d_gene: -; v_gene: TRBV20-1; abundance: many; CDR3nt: TGCAGTGCTAGAGATGGACATAACCCAAGTGGCTACACCTTC; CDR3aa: CSARDGHNPSGYTF
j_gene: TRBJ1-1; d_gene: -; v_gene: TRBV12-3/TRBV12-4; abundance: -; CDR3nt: TGTGCCAGCAGTCCATTAGACAGCCTCGCGAACACTGAAGCTTTCTTT; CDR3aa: CASSPLDSLANTEAFF
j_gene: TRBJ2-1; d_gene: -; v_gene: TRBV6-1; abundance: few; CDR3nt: TGTGCCAGCAGAATCGGAAGCTCCTACAATGAGCAGTTCTTC; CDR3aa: CASRIGSSYNEQFF
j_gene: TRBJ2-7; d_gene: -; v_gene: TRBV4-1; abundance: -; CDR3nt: TGCGCCAGCAGCCAAGATCCCAGCTTCAGCTCCTACGAGCAGTACTTC; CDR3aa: CASSQDPSFSSYEQYF
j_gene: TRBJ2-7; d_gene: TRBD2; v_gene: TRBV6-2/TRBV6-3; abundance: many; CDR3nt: TGTGCCAGCAGTTACTCGAAACTAGCGGGAGGTGGGGGCCACGAGCAGTACTTC; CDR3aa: CASSYSKLAGGGGHEQYF
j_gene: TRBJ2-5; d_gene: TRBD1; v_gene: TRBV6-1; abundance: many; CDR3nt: TGTGCCAGCAGTGAAGGGGACAGCCGGGAGACCCAGTACTTC; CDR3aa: CASSEGDSRETQYF
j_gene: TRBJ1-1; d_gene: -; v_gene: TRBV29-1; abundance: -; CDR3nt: TGCAGCGTTGAGGAGACGGGGTGGACTGAAGCTTTCTTT; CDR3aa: CSVEETGWTEAFF